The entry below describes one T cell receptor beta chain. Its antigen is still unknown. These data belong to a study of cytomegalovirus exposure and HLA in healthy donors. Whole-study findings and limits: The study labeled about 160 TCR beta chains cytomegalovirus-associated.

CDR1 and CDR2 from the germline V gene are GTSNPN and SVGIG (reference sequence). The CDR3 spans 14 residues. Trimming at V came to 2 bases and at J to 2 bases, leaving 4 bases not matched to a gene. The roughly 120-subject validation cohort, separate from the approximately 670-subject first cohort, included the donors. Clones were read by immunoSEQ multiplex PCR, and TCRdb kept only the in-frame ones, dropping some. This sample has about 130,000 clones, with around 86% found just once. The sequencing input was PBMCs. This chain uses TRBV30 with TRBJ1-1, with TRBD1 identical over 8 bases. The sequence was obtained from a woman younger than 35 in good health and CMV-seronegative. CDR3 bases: TGTGCCTGGAGTCCGGACAGGGCCAACACTGAAGCTTTCTTT. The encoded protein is CAWSPDRANTEAFF.